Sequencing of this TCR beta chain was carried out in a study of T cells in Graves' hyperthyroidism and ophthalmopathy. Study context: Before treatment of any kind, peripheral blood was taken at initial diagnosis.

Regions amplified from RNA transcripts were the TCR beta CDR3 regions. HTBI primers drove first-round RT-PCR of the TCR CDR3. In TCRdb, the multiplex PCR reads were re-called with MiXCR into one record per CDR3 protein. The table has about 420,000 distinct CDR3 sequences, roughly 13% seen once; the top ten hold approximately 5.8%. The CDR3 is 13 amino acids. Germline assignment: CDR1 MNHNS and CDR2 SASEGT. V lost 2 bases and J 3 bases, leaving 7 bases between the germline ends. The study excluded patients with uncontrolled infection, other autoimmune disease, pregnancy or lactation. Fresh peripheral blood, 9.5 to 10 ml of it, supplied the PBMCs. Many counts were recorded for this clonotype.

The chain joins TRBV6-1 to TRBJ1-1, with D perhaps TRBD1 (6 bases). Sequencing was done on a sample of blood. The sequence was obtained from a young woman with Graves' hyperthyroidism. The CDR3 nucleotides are TGTGCCAGCAGTGAACACAGGGACACTGAAGCTTTCTTT. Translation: CASSEHRDTEAFF.